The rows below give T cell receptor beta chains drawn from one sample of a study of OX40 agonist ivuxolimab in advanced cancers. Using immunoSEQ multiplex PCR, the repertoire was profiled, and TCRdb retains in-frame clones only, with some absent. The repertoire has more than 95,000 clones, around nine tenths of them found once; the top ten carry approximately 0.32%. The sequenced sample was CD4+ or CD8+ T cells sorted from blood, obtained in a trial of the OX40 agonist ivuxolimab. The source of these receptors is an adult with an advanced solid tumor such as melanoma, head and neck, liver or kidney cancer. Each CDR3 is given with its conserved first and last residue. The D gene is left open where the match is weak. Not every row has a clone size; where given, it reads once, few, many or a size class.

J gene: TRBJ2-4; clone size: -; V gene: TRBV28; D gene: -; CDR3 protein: CASKIQGGGKNIQYF; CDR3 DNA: TGTGCCAGCAAAATCCAGGGAGGGGGCAAAAACATTCAGTACTTC
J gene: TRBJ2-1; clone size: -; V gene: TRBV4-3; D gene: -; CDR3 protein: CASSLRHDYNEQFF; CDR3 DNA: TGCGCCAGCAGCCTACGACACGACTACAATGAGCAGTTCTTC
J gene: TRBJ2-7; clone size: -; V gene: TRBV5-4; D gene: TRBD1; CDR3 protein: CASSSKDRPAYEQYF; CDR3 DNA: TGTGCCAGCAGCTCTAAGGACAGGCCAGCCTACGAGCAGTACTTC
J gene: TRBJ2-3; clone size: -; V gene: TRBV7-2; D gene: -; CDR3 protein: CASSFLATSTDTQYF; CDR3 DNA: TGTGCCAGCAGCTTCCTAGCGACTAGCACAGATACGCAGTATTTT
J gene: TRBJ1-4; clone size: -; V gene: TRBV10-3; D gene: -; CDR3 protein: CAISGQGGEKLFF; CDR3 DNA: TGTGCCATCAGTGGGCAGGGAGGTGAAAAACTGTTTTTT
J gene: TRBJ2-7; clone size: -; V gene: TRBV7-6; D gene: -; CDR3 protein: CASSLGGPSLEQYF; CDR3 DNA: TGTGCCAGCAGCCTCGGGGGGCCCTCCCTGGAGCAGTACTTC
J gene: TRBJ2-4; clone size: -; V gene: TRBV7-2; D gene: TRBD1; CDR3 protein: CASSFGQGENIQYF; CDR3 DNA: TGTGCCAGCAGCTTCGGACAGGGAGAGAACATTCAGTACTTC
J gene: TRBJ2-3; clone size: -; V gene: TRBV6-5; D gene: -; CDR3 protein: CATTREQGSTDTQYF; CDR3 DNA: TGTGCCACAACACGGGAGCAGGGAAGCACAGATACGCAGTATTTT
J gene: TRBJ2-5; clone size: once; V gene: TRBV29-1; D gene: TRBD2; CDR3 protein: CSVSRAGGPRETQYF; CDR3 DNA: TGCAGCGTATCGAGAGCGGGAGGGCCGAGAGAGACCCAGTACTTC
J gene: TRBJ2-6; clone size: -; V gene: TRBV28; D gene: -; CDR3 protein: CASSLQGANVLTF; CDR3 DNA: TGTGCCAGCAGTTTACAAGGGGCCAACGTCCTGACTTTC
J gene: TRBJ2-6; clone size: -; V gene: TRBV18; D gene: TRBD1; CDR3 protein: CASSPPGQGPAGANVLTF; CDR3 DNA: TGTGCCAGCTCACCACCGGGACAGGGGCCCGCTGGGGCCAACGTCCTGACTTTC